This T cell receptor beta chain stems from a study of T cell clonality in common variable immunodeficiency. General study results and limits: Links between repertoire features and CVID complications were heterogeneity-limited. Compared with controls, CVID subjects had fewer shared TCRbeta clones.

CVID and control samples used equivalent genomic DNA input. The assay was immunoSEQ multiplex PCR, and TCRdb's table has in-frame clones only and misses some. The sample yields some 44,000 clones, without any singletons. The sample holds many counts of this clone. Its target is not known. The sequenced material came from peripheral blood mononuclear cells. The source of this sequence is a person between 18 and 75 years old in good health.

The CDR3: CASSSPDRAGETQYF. CDR3 DNA (partial): TGCGCCAGCAGCTCTCCGGACAGGGCGGGGGAGACC. The gene calls are TRBV5-1 and TRBJ2-5; 8 bases match TRBD1. The read is 3 residues too short to cover the CDR3 end, so that end is filled in from the germline J gene. Unmatched junction bases numbered 9, after V lost 3 bases and J lost 5 bases. CDR3 size: 15 residues. CDR1 is SGHRS and CDR2 is YFSETQ in the germline V gene.